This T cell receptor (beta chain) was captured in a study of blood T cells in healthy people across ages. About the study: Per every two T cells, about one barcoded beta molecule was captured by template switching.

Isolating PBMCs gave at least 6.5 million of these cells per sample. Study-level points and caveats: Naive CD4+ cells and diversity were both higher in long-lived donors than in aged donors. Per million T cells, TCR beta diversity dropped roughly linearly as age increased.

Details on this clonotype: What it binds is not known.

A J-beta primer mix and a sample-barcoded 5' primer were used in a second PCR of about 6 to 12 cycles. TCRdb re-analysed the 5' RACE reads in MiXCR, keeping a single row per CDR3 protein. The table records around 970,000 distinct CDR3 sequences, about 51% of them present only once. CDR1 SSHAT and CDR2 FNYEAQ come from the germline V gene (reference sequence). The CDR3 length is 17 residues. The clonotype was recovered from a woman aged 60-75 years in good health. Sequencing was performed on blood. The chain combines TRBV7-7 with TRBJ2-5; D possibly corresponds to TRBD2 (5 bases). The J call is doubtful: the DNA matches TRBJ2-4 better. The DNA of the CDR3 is TGTGCCAGCAGCTTAGAGTCTCGAGGGTGCGGCAAAAACATTCAGTACTTC. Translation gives CASSLESRGCGKNIQYF.